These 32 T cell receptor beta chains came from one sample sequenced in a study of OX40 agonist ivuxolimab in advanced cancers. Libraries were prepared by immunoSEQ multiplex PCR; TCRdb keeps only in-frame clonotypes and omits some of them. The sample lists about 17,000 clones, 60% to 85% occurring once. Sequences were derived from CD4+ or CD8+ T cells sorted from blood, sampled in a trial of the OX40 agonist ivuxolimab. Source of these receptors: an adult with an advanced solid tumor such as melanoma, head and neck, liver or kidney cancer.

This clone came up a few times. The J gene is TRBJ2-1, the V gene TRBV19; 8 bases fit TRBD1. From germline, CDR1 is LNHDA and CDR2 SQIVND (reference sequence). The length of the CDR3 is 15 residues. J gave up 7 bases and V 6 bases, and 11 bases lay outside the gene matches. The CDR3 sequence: CASRAPGQGSNEQFF. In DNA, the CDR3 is TGTGCCAGTAGGGCGCCAGGACAGGGTTCGAATGAGCAGTTCTTC.

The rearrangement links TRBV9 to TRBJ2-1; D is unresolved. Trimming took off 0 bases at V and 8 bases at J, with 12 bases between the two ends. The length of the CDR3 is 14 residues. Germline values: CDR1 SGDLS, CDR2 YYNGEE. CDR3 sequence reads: CASSVAGGRDEQFF. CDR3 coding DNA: TGTGCCAGCAGCGTAGCAGGTGGAAGGGATGAGCAGTTCTTC.

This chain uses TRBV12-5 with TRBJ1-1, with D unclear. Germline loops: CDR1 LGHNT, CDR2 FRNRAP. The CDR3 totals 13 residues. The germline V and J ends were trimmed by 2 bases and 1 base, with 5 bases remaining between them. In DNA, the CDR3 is TGTGCTAGTGGTTTGTCAGGGAACACTGAAGCTTTCTTT. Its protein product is CASGLSGNTEAFF.

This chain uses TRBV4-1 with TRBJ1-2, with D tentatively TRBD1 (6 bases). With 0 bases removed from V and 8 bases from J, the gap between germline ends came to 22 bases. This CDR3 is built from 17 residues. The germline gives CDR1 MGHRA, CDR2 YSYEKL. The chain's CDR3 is CASSQDRTGGEYNGYTF. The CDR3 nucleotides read TGCGCCAGCAGCCAAGACCGCACGGGGGGCGAATATAACGGCTACACCTTC.

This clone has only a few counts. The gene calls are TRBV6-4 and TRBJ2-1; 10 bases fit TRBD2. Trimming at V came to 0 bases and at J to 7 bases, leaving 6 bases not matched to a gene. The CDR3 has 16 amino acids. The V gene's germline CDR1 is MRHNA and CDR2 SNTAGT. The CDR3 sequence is CASSDSASGSSNEQFF. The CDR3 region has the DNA TGTGCCAGCAGTGACTCGGCTAGCGGGAGTTCTAATGAGCAGTTCTTC.

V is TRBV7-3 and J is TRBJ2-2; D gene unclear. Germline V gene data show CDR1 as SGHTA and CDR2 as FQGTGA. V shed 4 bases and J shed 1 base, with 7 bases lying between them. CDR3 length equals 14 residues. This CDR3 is CASSSRQNTGELFF. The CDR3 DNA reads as TGTGCCAGCAGCTCCCGACAGAACACCGGGGAGCTGTTTTTT.

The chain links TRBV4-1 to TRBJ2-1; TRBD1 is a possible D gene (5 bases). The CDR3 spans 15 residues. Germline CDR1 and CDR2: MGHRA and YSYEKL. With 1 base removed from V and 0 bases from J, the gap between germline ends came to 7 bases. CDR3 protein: CASSQGQFSYNEQFF. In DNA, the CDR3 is TGCGCCAGCAGCCAAGGACAGTTCTCCTACAATGAGCAGTTCTTC.

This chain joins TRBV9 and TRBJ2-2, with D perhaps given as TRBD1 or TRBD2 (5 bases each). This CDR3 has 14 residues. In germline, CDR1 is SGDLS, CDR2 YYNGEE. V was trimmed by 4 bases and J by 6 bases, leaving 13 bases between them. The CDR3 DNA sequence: TGTGCCAGCAGCCAAGATAGGGGACCCGGGGAGCTGTTTTTT. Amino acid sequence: CASSQDRGPGELFF.

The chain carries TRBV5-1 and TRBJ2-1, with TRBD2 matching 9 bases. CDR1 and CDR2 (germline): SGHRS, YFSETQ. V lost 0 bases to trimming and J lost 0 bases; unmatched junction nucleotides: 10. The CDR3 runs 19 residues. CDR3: CASSLESSGRPDSYNEQFF. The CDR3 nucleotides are TGCGCCAGCAGCTTGGAAAGTAGCGGGAGACCAGACTCCTACAATGAGCAGTTCTTC.

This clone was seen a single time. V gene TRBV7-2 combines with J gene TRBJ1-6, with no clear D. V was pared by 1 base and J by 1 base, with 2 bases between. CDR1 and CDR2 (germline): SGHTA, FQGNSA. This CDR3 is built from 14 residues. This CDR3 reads CASSLVSYNSPLHF. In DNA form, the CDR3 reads TGTGCCAGCAGCTTAGTGTCCTATAATTCACCCCTCCACTTT.

CDR3 in amino acids: CASSLTGIGVPSYNEQFF. The CDR3 DNA reads as TGTGCCAGCAGCTTAACGGGAATCGGGGTTCCCTCCTACAATGAGCAGTTCTTC. The rearrangement joins TRBV7-3 to TRBJ2-1, with a weak D call TRBD2 (5 bases). CDR3 length equals 18 residues. The V end lost 0 bases, the J end lost 0 bases, and 15 bases lay between the germline ends. Germline V gene sequence: CDR1 SGHTA, CDR2 FQGTGA.

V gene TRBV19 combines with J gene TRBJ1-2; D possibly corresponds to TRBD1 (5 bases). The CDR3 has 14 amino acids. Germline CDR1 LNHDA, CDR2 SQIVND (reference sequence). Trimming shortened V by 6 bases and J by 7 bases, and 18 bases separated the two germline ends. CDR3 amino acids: CASRGEGAAGGYTF. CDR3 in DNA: TGTGCCAGTAGGGGAGAAGGGGCGGCCGGTGGCTACACCTTC.

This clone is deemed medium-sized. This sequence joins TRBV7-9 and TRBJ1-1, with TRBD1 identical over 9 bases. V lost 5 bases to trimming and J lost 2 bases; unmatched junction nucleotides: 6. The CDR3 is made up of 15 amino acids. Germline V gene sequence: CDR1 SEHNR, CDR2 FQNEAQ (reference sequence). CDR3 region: CASSPLQGANTEAFF. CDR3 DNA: TGTGCCAGCAGCCCCTTACAGGGGGCCAACACTGAAGCTTTCTTT.

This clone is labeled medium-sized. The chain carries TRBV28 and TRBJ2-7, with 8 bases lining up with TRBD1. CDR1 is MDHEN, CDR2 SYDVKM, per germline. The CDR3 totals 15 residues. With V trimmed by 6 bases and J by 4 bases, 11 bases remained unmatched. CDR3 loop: CASRGSGGKFYEQYF. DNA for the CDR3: TGTGCCAGCAGGGGGTCAGGGGGCAAGTTTTACGAGCAGTACTTC.

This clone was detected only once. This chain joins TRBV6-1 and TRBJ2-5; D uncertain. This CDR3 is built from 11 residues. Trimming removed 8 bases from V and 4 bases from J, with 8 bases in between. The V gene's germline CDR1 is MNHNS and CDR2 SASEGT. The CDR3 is CASGEGETQYF. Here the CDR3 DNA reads TGTGCCAGCGGGGAAGGAGAGACCCAGTACTTC.

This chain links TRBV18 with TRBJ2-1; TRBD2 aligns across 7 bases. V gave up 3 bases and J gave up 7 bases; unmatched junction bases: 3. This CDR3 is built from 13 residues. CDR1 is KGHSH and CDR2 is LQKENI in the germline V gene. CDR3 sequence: CASSPELANEQFF. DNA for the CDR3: TGTGCCAGCTCACCGGAACTAGCGAATGAGCAGTTCTTC.

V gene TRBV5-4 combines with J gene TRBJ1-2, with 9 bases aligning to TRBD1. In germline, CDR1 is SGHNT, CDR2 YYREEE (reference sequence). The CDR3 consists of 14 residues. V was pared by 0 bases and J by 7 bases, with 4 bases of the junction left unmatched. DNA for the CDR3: TGTGCCAGCAGCTTGGTGGGACAGGGTAGTGGCTACACCTTC. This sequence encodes CASSLVGQGSGYTF.

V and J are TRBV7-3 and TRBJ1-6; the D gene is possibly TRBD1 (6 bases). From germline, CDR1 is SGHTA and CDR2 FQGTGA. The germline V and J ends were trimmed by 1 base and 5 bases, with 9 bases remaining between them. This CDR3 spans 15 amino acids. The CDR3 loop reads CASSLKDRNNSPLHF. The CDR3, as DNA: TGTGCCAGCAGCTTAAAGGACAGAAATAATTCACCCCTCCACTTT.

For the CDR3, the DNA is TGTGCCAGCAGCTTAGTAACAGGGGATGGCTACACCTTC. Protein: CASSLVTGDGYTF. This sequence joins TRBV7-2 and TRBJ1-2, with TRBD1 matching over 7 bases. The trim removed 1 base at V and 6 bases at J, leaving 2 bases unmatched. The CDR3 extends over 13 amino acids. Germline V gene lookup returns CDR1 SGHTA and CDR2 FQGNSA.

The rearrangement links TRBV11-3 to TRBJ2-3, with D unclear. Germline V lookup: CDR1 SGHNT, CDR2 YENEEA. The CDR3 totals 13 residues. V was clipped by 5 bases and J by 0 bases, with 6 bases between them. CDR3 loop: CASSPDSTDTQYF. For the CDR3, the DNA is TGTGCCAGCAGCCCGGACAGCACAGATACGCAGTATTTT. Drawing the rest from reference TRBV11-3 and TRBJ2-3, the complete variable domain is EAGVVQSPRYKIIEKKQPVAFWCNPISGHNTLYWYLQNLGQGPELLIRYENEEAVDDSQLPKDRFSAERLKGVDSTLKIQPAELGDSAVYLCASSPDSTDTQYFGPGTRLTVL.

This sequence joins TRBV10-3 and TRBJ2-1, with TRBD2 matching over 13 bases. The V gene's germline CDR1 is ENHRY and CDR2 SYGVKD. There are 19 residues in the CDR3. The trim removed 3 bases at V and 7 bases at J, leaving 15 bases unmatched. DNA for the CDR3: TGTGCCATCAGTGACTCGGAACAGGGGAGGACTAGCGGGAGTAATGAGCAGTTCTTC. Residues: CAISDSEQGRTSGSNEQFF.

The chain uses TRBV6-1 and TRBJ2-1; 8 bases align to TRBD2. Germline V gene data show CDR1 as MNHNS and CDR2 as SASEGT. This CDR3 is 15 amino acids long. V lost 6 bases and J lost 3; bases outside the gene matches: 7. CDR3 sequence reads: CASRVAGWGYNEQFF. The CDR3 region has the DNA TGTGCCAGCAGAGTAGCGGGATGGGGCTACAATGAGCAGTTCTTC.

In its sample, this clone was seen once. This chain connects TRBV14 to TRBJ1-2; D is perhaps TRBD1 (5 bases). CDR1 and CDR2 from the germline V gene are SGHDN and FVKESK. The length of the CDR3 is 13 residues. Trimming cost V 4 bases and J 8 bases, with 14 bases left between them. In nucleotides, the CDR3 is TGTGCCAGCAGCCCAAGGGGAAAATACGGCTACACCTTC. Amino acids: CASSPRGKYGYTF.

The CDR3 sequence is CASSEWLGNQPQHF. CDR3 coding DNA: TGTGCCAGCAGTGAATGGTTAGGTAATCAGCCCCAGCATTTT. This chain joins TRBV2 and TRBJ1-5; D not certain. Trimming stripped 2 bases from V and 4 bases from J, with 9 bases between. Germline V CDR1 and CDR2: SNHLY, FYNNEI. The CDR3 contains 14 residues.

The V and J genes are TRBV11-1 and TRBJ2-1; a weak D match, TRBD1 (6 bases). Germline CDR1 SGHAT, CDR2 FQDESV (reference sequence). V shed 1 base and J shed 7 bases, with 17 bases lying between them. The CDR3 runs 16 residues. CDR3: CASSLGEGHLGNEQFF. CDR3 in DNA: TGTGCCAGCAGCTTAGGAGAGGGACATTTGGGAAATGAGCAGTTCTTC. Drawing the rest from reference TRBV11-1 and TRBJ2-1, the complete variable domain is EAEVAQSPRYKITEKSQAVAFWCDPISGHATLYWYRQILGQGPELLVQFQDESVVDDSQLPKDRFSAERLKGVDSTLKIQPAELGDSAMYLCASSLGEGHLGNEQFFGPGTRLTVL.

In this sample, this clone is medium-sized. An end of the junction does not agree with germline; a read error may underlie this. CDR3 nucleotide sequence: TGTGCCAGCAGTTTAGACAGGGATTGGGGTGAAAAACTGTTTTTT. Translated, it gives CASSLDRDWGEKLFF. J is TRBJ1-4 and V is TRBV7-8, with 7 bases that match TRBD1. This CDR3 has 15 amino acids. Germline-derived CDR1 and CDR2 are SGHVS and FQNEAQ. Variable domain in full (rest from reference TRBV7-8 and TRBJ1-4): GAGVSQSPRYKVAKRGQDVALRCDPISGHVSLFWYQQALGQGPEFLTYFQNEAQLDKSGLPSDRFFAERPEGSVSTLKIQRTQQEDSAVYLCASSLDRDWGEKLFFGSGTQLSVL.

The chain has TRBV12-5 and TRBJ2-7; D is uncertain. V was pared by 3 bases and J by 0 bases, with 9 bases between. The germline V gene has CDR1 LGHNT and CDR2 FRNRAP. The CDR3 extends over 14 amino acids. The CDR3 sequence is CASGLSTSSYEQYF. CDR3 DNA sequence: TGTGCTAGTGGTTTATCCACGAGCTCCTACGAGCAGTACTTC.

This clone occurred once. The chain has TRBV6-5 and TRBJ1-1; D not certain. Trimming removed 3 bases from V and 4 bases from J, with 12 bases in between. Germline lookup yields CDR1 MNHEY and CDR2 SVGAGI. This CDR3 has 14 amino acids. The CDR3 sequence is CASSYQGGGTEAFF. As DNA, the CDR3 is TGTGCCAGCAGTTATCAAGGCGGAGGCACTGAAGCTTTCTTT.

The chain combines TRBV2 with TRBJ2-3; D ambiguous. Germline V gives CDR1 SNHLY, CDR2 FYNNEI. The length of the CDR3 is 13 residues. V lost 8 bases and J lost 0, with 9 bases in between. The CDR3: CASAGWSTDTQYF. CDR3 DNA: TGTGCCAGCGCTGGGTGGAGCACAGATACGCAGTATTTT.

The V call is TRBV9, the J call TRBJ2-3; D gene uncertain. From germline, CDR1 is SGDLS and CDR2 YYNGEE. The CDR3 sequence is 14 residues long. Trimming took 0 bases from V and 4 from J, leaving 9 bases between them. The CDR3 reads CASSVGTKADTQYF. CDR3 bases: TGTGCCAGCAGCGTAGGAACTAAGGCAGATACGCAGTATTTT. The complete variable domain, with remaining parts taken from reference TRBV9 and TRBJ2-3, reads DSGVTQTPKHLITATGQRVTLRCSPRSGDLSVYWYQQSLDQGLQFLIQYYNGEERAKGNILERFSAQQFPDLHSELNLSSLELGDSALYFCASSVGTKADTQYFGPGTRLTVL.

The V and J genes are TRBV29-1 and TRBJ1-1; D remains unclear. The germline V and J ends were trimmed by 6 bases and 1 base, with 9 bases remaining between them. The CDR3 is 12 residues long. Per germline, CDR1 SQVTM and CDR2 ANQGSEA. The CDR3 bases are TGCAGCGTCGTTACACCGAACACTGAAGCTTTCTTT. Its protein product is CSVVTPNTEAFF.

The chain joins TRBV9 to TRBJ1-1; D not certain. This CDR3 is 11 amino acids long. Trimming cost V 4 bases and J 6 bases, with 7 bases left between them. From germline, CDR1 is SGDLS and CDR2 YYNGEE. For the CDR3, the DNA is TGTGCCAGCAGCCAAGGGCCTGAAGCTTTCTTT. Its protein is CASSQGPEAFF. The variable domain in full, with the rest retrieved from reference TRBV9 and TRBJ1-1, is DSGVTQTPKHLITATGQRVTLRCSPRSGDLSVYWYQQSLDQGLQFLIQYYNGEERAKGNILERFSAQQFPDLHSELNLSSLELGDSALYFCASSQGPEAFFGQGTRLTVV.